These 5 T cell receptor beta chains share one sample of origin, sequenced in a study of cytomegalovirus exposure and HLA in healthy donors. With 60 Vbeta and 13 Jbeta primers, the PCR was carried out. Sequencing used immunoSEQ multiplex PCR; TCRdb keeps in-frame clones, though not all of them. This table has fewer than 200,000 clones, around 80% appearing once. The sample consisted of PBMCs. These receptors were taken from a female donor in good health and CMV-seronegative.

The rearrangement joins TRBV27 to TRBJ1-2, with D maybe TRBD1 (6 bases). This CDR3 is built from 14 residues. Deletions cut 5 bases from V and 5 bases from J, with 15 bases between. Per the germline V gene, CDR1 is MNHEY and CDR2 is SMNVEV (reference sequence). CDR3 in DNA: TGTGCCAGCAGTCCCCTTGGGGGGGCGTATGGCTACACCTTC. Translating it yields CASSPLGGAYGYTF.

This chain uses TRBV10-2 with TRBJ2-5, with 11 nucleotides matching TRBD2. Germline V gives CDR1 WSHSY, CDR2 SAAADI. The length of the CDR3 is 15 residues. The junction had 5 bases not matched to a gene; V was cut back by 8 bases and J by 0 bases. CDR3 in DNA: TGCGCCAGCGGAGGGACTAGCGGAAACCAAGAGACCCAGTACTTC. This sequence encodes CASGGTSGNQETQYF.

This rearrangement joins TRBV19 to TRBJ2-3; possibly TRBD1 for D (6 bases). Germline loops: CDR1 LNHDA, CDR2 SQIVND (reference sequence). The CDR3 covers 13 residues. V was trimmed by 5 bases and J by 4 bases, leaving 10 bases between them. The CDR3, as DNA: TGTGCCAGTAGTGTGACAGGATCAGATACGCAGTATTTT. Its translation is CASSVTGSDTQYF.

The rearrangement joins TRBV9 to TRBJ2-5; 9 nucleotides match TRBD1. The germline V gene encodes CDR1 SGDLS and CDR2 YYNGEE. V gave up 2 bases and J gave up 5 bases; unmatched junction bases: 7. This CDR3 is built from 15 residues. CDR3 residues: CASSVLRGTGETQYF. For the CDR3, the DNA is TGTGCCAGCAGCGTGTTGCGGGGGACAGGGGAGACCCAGTACTTC.

Notes on this clone: A junction end diverges from the germline sequence, so it may reflect a read error. V gene TRBV4-2 combines with J gene TRBJ2-3; TRBD2 matches 10 bases. The CDR3 has 16 amino acids. Germline-derived CDR1 and CDR2 are LGHNA and YNFKEQ. The chain's CDR3 is CASSQGAGGSTDTQYF. CDR3 nucleotide sequence: TGTGCCAGCAGCCAAGGAGCGGGAGGGAGCACCGATACGCAGTATTTT.